This T cell receptor beta chain emerged from a study of human T cells and chemical hapten exposure. The library gave individual cDNA molecules unique molecular identifiers. TCRdb reprocessed the RACE reads via MiXCR and lists one record per CDR3 protein. Found here are 75,000 to 90,000 distinct CDR3 sequences, 10% of them singletons; the top ten hold roughly 5%. Time point described: patch test 2, 6 weeks after DPC sensitization. As for treatment: therapeutic diphenylcyclopropenone sensitization with weekly scalp DPC. The receptor was derived from a woman aged 45-59 years with alopecia areata. Some clones in this sample may be carry-over from other donors' samples. The sample consisted of whole blood, taken in connection with sensitization to the hapten diphenylcyclopropenone (DPC).

The CDR3 sequence: CASSEVEYLNEQFF. The CDR3 DNA sequence: TGTGCCAGCAGTGAAGTGGAGTACCTCAATGAGCAGTTCTTC. The genes are TRBV6-1 and TRBJ2-1; D is uncertain. The ends were cut back, 1 base at V and 6 bases at J, with 10 bases in the middle. Per the germline V gene, CDR1 is MNHNS and CDR2 is SASEGT. This CDR3 region has 14 residues.